Included here is one T cell receptor beta chain sequence, with context. Germline and junction disagree at one end, which may indicate a read error. This sample was taken from a study of OX40 agonist ivuxolimab in advanced cancers. Study summary: Six ivuxolimab dose levels, 0.01 to 10 mg/kg, were given intravenously every 2 weeks.

Clones were read by immunoSEQ multiplex PCR, and TCRdb kept only the in-frame ones, dropping some. In the table there are about 50,000 clones, about nine tenths of which are singletons. This CDR3 region has 13 residues. The V gene's germline CDR1 is KGHSH and CDR2 LQKENI. Here the sequenced sample was CD4+ or CD8+ T cells sorted from blood, taken in a trial of the OX40 agonist ivuxolimab. This sequence was found in an adult with an advanced solid tumor such as melanoma, head and neck, liver or kidney cancer. V and J are TRBV18 and TRBJ2-5; D is unresolved. CDR3 region: CAGSPAVRETQYF. The CDR3 coding sequence is TGTGCCGGCTCACCTGCGGTAAGGGAGACCCAGTACTTC.